This T cell receptor beta chain was sequenced for a study of response to subunit inactivated influenza vaccine. TCRdb processed the RT-PCR reads anew with MiXCR; each CDR3 protein has one entry. The sample has about 300,000 distinct CDR3 sequences; roughly 22% are singletons. In the case of this clonotype: Its cognate antigen is unknown.

Study-level results: Few additional T cells are recruited per seasonal influenza vaccination, authors suggested.

In germline, CDR1 is MNHEY, CDR2 SVGEGT. V lost 6 bases and J lost 6; bases outside the gene matches: 11. The CDR3 covers 15 residues. The V gene is TRBV6-2 or TRBV6-3, the J gene TRBJ1-5, with 7 positions matching TRBD1. Specimen: PBMCs from blood, collected 21 months after vaccination. This TCR was recovered from a man between 45 and 75 years old who received an inactivated influenza vaccine. As DNA, the CDR3 is TGTGCCAGCAGAAGACAGGGAGTTTCGTCTCAGCCCCAGCATTTT. Encoded protein: CASRRQGVSSQPQHF.